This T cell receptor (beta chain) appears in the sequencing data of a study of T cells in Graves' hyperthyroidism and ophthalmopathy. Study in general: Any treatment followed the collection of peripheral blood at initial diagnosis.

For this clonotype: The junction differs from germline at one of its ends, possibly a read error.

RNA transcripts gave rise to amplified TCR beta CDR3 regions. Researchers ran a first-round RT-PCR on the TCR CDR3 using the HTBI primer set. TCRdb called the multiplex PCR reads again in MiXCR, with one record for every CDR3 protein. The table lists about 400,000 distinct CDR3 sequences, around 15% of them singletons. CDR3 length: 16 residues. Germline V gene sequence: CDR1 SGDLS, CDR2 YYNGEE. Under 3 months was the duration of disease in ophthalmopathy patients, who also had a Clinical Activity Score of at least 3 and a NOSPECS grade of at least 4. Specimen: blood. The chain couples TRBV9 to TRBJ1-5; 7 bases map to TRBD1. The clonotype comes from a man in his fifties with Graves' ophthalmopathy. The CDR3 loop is CASSVGQGGINQPKHF. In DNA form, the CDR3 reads TGTGCCAGCAGCGTAGGGCAGGGGGGTATCAATCAGCCCAAGCATTTT. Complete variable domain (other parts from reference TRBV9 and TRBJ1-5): DSGVTQTPKHLITATGQRVTLRCSPRSGDLSVYWYQQSLDQGLQFLIQYYNGEERAKGNILERFSAQQFPDLHSELNLSSLELGDSALYFCASSVGQGGINQPKHFGDGTRLSIL.